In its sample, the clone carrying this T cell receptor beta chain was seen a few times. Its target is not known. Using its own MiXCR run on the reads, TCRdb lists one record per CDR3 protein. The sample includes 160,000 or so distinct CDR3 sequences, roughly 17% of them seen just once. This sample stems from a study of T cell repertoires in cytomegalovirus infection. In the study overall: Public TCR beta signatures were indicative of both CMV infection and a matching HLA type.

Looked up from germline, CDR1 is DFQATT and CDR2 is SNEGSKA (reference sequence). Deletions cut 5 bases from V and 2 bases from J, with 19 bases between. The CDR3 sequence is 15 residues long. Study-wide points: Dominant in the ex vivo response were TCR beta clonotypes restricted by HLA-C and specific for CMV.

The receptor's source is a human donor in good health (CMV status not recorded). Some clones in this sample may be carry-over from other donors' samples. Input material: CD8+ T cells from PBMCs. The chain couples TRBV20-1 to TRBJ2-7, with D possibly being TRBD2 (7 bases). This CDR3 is CSADGTRAGTYEQYF. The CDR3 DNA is TGCAGTGCTGACGGGACACGAGCGGGGACCTACGAGCAGTACTTC.